One sample yielded the 28 T cell receptor beta chains listed below, sequenced in a study of T-cell memory formation after mild COVID-19. TCRdb redid the calling of the 5' RACE reads with MiXCR, one entry per CDR3 protein. The table records roughly 350,000 distinct CDR3 sequences, around 21% of them present only once. Sequencing was done on a sample of PBMCs or a T cell subset sorted from them (not recorded which). These receptors were taken from an adult woman who had mild COVID-19 (a few samples of this study predate the infection). Cell type and time point are not known.

This clonotype was counted many times. This chain links TRBV12-3 or TRBV12-4 with TRBJ2-1; weak D call: TRBD2 (6 bases). The CDR3 is made up of 13 amino acids. V was clipped by 6 bases and J by 10 bases, with 16 bases between them. The CDR3 bases are TGTGCCAGCAGCACCCGCAATAGCGGAGAGCAGTTCTTC. As protein: CASSTRNSGEQFF.

The gene calls are TRBV30 and TRBJ2-6; D unresolved. V was clipped by 1 base and J by 2 bases, with 3 bases between them. This CDR3 has 13 amino acids. Germline CDR1 GTSNPN, CDR2 SVGIG (reference sequence). The CDR3 loop is CAWSGTGANVLTF. In DNA form, the CDR3 reads TGTGCCTGGAGTGGAACTGGGGCCAACGTCCTGACTTTC.

This clonotype was observed a few times. The rearrangement joins TRBV12-3 or TRBV12-4 to TRBJ2-7; TRBD2 matches 8 bases. The CDR3 spans 14 residues. The J segment lost 4 bases and the V segment lost 7 bases, leaving 9 bases of the junction unmatched. Here the CDR3 reads CASTLNGREYEQYF. CDR3 nucleotides: TGTGCCAGCACCCTTAACGGGAGGGAGTACGAGCAGTACTTC.

V is TRBV6-5 and J is TRBJ2-3; TRBD2 matches at 7 bases. The CDR3 has 15 residues. Germline CDR1 and CDR2: MNHEY and SVGAGI. With V trimmed by 0 bases and J by 2 bases, 2 bases remained unmatched. CDR3 residues: CASSYSGGITDTQYF. In DNA form, the CDR3 reads TGTGCCAGCAGTTACTCGGGAGGGATCACAGATACGCAGTATTTT.

This clonotype has more than one count but fewer than ten. The chain joins TRBV5-6 to TRBJ2-1; D might be TRBD1 (6 bases). Trimming stripped 3 bases from V and 9 bases from J, with 13 bases between. Germline V gene data show CDR1 as SGHDT and CDR2 as YYEEEE. The CDR3 loop spans 13 amino acids. CDR3 sequence reads: CASSSQGWGEQFF. For the CDR3, the DNA is TGTGCCAGCAGCTCTCAGGGGTGGGGTGAGCAGTTCTTC.

This clonotype turned up a few times. The chain combines TRBV4-3 with TRBJ2-4; D not resolved. Trimming cost V 0 bases and J 12 bases, with 12 bases left between them. Germline V gene sequence: CDR1 LGHNA, CDR2 YSLEER. CDR3 length: 13 residues. In DNA form, the CDR3 reads TGCGCCAGCAGCCAAGATGCCACGCAGGCTCAGTACTTC. It is translated as CASSQDATQAQYF.

In its sample, this clonotype was seen a few times. The chain combines TRBV9 with TRBJ2-1, with a weak D call TRBD2 (6 bases). Germline V gives CDR1 SGDLS, CDR2 YYNGEE. Trimming took off 4 bases at V and 0 bases at J, with 17 bases between the two ends. The CDR3 contains 17 residues. CDR3 region: CASSTSLADHSYNEQFF. As DNA, the CDR3 is TGTGCCAGCAGCACCTCCTTAGCGGACCACTCCTACAATGAGCAGTTCTTC.

The V and J genes are TRBV21-1 and TRBJ1-1; the table names TRBD1, a call not compared with the DNA. TRBV21-1 is listed as a pseudogene. This CDR3 has 18 residues. Here the CDR3 reads CASSKEGRQGASGGEAFF. For the CDR3, the DNA is TGTGCCAGCAGCAAAGAGGGGAGACAGGGGGCGTCCGGTGGGGAAGCTTTCTTT.

The rearrangement joins TRBV27 to TRBJ1-3; D remains ambiguous. Germline values: CDR1 MNHEY, CDR2 SMNVEV (reference sequence). The CDR3 extends over 15 amino acids. Trimming pared 0 bases from V and 4 bases from J, leaving 10 bases between. The chain's CDR3 is CASSLSWVPGNTIYF. The CDR3 DNA reads as TGTGCCAGCAGTTTATCGTGGGTTCCGGGAAACACCATATATTTT.

The V and J genes are TRBV19 and TRBJ2-2; no clear D gene. Trimming removed 3 bases at V and 2 bases at J, with 16 bases between. Germline values: CDR1 LNHDA, CDR2 SQIVND (reference sequence). The CDR3 is 17 amino acids. DNA of the CDR3: TGTGCCAGTAGTATTCGGCCGCAGCCTCCCAACACCGGGGAGCTGTTTTTT. This codes for CASSIRPQPPNTGELFF.

The rearrangement joins TRBV19 to TRBJ2-3, with 8 bases that match TRBD2. The CDR3 runs 17 residues. The trim removed 4 bases at V and 1 base at J, leaving 10 bases unmatched. Germline V gene sequence: CDR1 LNHDA, CDR2 SQIVND (reference sequence). The chain's CDR3 is CASSTRTGGLRTDTQYF. The DNA of the CDR3 is TGTGCCAGTAGTACCCGCACGGGGGGGCTCCGCACAGATACGCAGTATTTT.

There are a few counts of this clonotype. The chain combines TRBV6-5 with TRBJ2-5; 7 nucleotides agree with TRBD2. The ends lost 8 bases at V and 2 bases at J; junction bases unmatched: 5. This CDR3 has 13 residues. The germline V gene encodes CDR1 MNHEY and CDR2 SVGAGI. CDR3 region: CASRDYLQETQYF. The DNA for the CDR3 is TGTGCCAGCCGGGACTATTTACAAGAGACCCAGTACTTC.

This clonotype was seen more than once but under ten times. The rearrangement links TRBV24-1 to TRBJ2-2; D is uncertain. Germline values: CDR1 KGHDR, CDR2 SFDVKD. V lost 1 base, J lost 5 bases, and 10 bases lay in between. CDR3 length: 15 amino acids. The CDR3 spells CATSDLGRPTGELFF. The CDR3 DNA reads TGTGCCACCAGTGATTTAGGTCGACCGACCGGGGAGCTGTTTTTT.

This clonotype was seen only a few times. V is TRBV18 and J is TRBJ2-2, with 7 bases identical to TRBD1. J gave up 2 bases and V 0 bases, and 3 bases lay outside the gene matches. This CDR3 is 16 amino acids long. Germline lookup yields CDR1 KGHSH and CDR2 LQKENI. CDR3 DNA sequence: TGTGCCAGCTCACCACCCGACAGGGTTAACACCGGGGAGCTGTTTTTT. The encoded protein is CASSPPDRVNTGELFF.

Only a few counts were recorded for this clonotype. The chain links TRBV5-1 to TRBJ2-4; D is unresolved. The CDR3 runs 15 residues. V was pared by 0 bases and J by 4 bases, with 11 bases between. CDR1 is SGHRS and CDR2 is YFSETQ in the germline V gene. CDR3 DNA sequence: TGCGCCAGCAGCTTGGAGGCAGGTCTAAAAAACATTCAGTACTTC. It codes for CASSLEAGLKNIQYF.

This clonotype was picked up many times. The V gene is TRBV9, the J gene TRBJ2-1, with TRBD2 as a possible D gene (6 bases). This CDR3 has 15 amino acids. Per germline, CDR1 SGDLS and CDR2 YYNGEE. V gave up 0 bases and J gave up 7 bases, with 14 bases separating them. The CDR3 loop is CASSVAGGMTNEQFF. For the CDR3, the DNA is TGTGCCAGCAGCGTAGCGGGCGGGATGACAAATGAGCAGTTCTTC.

The V call is TRBV7-9, the J call TRBJ2-4, with unresolved D. This CDR3 spans 14 amino acids. The V gene's germline CDR1 is SEHNR and CDR2 FQNEAQ (reference sequence). Trimming pared 3 bases from V and 12 bases from J, leaving 18 bases between. The CDR3 DNA reads TGTGCCAGCAGCTTCAGTCTTTTCACAATGGATCAGTACTTC. Encoded protein: CASSFSLFTMDQYF.

The rearrangement links TRBV7-9 to TRBJ2-1; D may match TRBD1 or TRBD2 (5 bases each). Deletions cut 1 base from V and 5 bases from J, with 21 bases between. The CDR3 totals 18 residues. Germline V lookup: CDR1 SEHNR, CDR2 FQNEAQ (reference sequence). Here the CDR3 reads CASSLGIRGPPHHNEQFF. In DNA form, the CDR3 reads TGTGCCAGCAGCTTAGGGATACGGGGACCCCCTCACCACAATGAGCAGTTCTTC.

In this sample, this clonotype turned up a few times. This chain links TRBV14 with TRBJ2-7; possible D gene TRBD2, 5 bases. Trimming cost V 4 bases and J 6 bases, with 16 bases left between them. The V gene's germline CDR1 is SGHDN and CDR2 FVKESK. The CDR3 extends over 14 amino acids. The CDR3 loop reads CASSRYGVRAEQYF. CDR3 nucleotides: TGTGCCAGCAGCCGATACGGGGTCCGAGCCGAGCAGTACTTC.

This clonotype was found a few times. CDR3 coding DNA: TGTGCCAGCAGCCGAGGACTAATGAACACTGAAGCTTTCTTT. Translation gives CASSRGLMNTEAFF. The chain joins TRBV3-1 to TRBJ1-1; D is unclear. Germline V lookup: CDR1 LGHDT, CDR2 YNNKEL (reference sequence). The CDR3 consists of 14 residues. V dropped 4 bases and J dropped 0 bases, with 9 bases sitting between them.

The sample holds a few counts of this clonotype. The chain has TRBV24-1 and TRBJ2-3, with 8 nucleotides matching TRBD1. The CDR3 loop spans 17 amino acids. The V gene end was trimmed by 1 base and the J gene end by 5 bases; junction bases not matched to a gene: 10. Germline V gene data show CDR1 as KGHDR and CDR2 as SFDVKD. In DNA, the CDR3 is TGTGCCACCAGTGATTTTTGGCAGGGGGCTGGGATAGATACGCAGTATTTT. Protein product: CATSDFWQGAGIDTQYF.

The chain uses TRBV5-1 and TRBJ2-3; the match to TRBD1 covers 9 bases. This CDR3 contains 15 residues. With 4 bases clipped from V and 4 bases from J, the junction kept 7 bases outside the gene matches. The germline V gene encodes CDR1 SGHRS and CDR2 YFSETQ. The CDR3 DNA reads TGCGCCAGCAGCGCGGGACAGGGTGGGGCAGATACGCAGTATTTT. It is translated as CASSAGQGGADTQYF. Full variable domain (remainder filled in from reference TRBV5-1 and TRBJ2-3): KAGVTQTPRYLIKTRGQQVTLSCSPISGHRSVSWYQQTPGQGLQFLFEYFSETQRNKGNFPGRFSGRQFSNSRSEMNVSTLELGDSALYLCASSAGQGGADTQYFGPGTRLTVL.

The chain couples TRBV20-1 to TRBJ2-5, with no clear D. V was trimmed by 6 bases and J by 1 base, leaving 9 bases between them. The CDR3 totals 12 residues. The germline V gene has CDR1 DFQATT and CDR2 SNEGSKA (reference sequence). The chain's CDR3 is CSAMDGQETQYF. CDR3 DNA: TGCAGTGCCATGGACGGCCAAGAGACCCAGTACTTC.

The rearrangement uses TRBV4-2 and TRBJ1-2; D ambiguous. Germline lookup yields CDR1 LGHNA and CDR2 YNFKEQ. Deletions cut 0 bases from V and 5 bases from J, with 10 bases between. This CDR3 region has 14 residues. The CDR3 nucleotides read TGTGCCAGCAGCCAAGATCCCCAAGGGTATGGCTACACCTTC. It specifies CASSQDPQGYGYTF.

This clonotype has more than one count but fewer than ten. The rearrangement uses TRBV7-3 and TRBJ1-1; D ambiguous. The CDR3 totals 13 residues. Germline V CDR1 and CDR2: SGHTA, FQGTGA. Trimming removed 7 bases at V and 1 base at J, with 10 bases between. In nucleotides, the CDR3 is TGTGCCAGCAAGCTCGCAAGGAACACTGAAGCTTTCTTT. It is translated as CASKLARNTEAFF.

This clonotype was seen ten or more times. The chain carries TRBV29-1 and TRBJ1-1; a possible D gene is TRBD1 (6 bases). V was trimmed by 0 bases and J by 10 bases, leaving 15 bases between them. The CDR3 extends over 13 amino acids. Germline lookup yields CDR1 SQVTM and CDR2 ANQGSEA. CDR3 region: CSVEDNTGLAAFF. The DNA of the CDR3 is TGCAGCGTTGAAGATAACACAGGGTTAGCAGCTTTCTTT. Full variable domain (remainder filled in from reference TRBV29-1 and TRBJ1-1): SAVISQKPSRDICQRGTSLTIQCQVDSQVTMMFWYRQQPGQSLTLIATANQGSEATYESGFVIDKFPISRPNLTFSTLTVSNMSPEDSSIYLCSVEDNTGLAAFFGQGTRLTVV.

V gene TRBV5-1 combines with J gene TRBJ2-5; D is undetermined. The CDR3 spans 13 residues. Germline values: CDR1 SGHRS, CDR2 YFSETQ. V lost 2 bases, J lost 1 base, and 6 bases lay in between. DNA for the CDR3: TGCGCCAGCAGCTTCACACCCCAAGAGACCCAGTACTTC. Its protein is CASSFTPQETQYF.

A few counts support this clonotype. The chain is built from TRBV24-1 and TRBJ1-2; no firm D call. This CDR3 comprises 12 residues. The ends were cut back, 5 bases at V and 8 bases at J, with 11 bases in the middle. CDR1 and CDR2 from the germline V gene are KGHDR and SFDVKD. CDR3 nucleotides: TGTGCCACCAGTGCCCCCATGATCGGCTACACCTTC. Translated, it gives CATSAPMIGYTF.